This T cell receptor beta chain is drawn from a study of metastatic and nonmetastatic thyroid tumors. On the study more broadly: Where malignant and benign thyroid patients were concerned, repertoires were compared across blood and tumor or nodule tissue. Study findings and constraints: The study reportedly found significantly higher TCR beta diversity in malignant thyroid tumors than benign nodules, in blood and tumor.

Study processing details: Built for papillary thyroid cancer, a distant-metastasis classifier drew on CDR3 differences across clinicopathological groups. TCRdb re-analyzed the PCR reads through MiXCR. V and J calls and clone size were set by TCRdb, not the authors. The sample holds 25,000 to 40,000 clones, 15% to 20% seen once. Unmatched junction bases numbered 13, after V lost 9 bases and J lost 3 bases. In germline, CDR1 is KGHDR, CDR2 SFDVKD. This CDR3 has 16 amino acids. This clone was counted many times. Its antigen is not identified. Patients had received no treatment of any kind before thyroid surgery.

Specimen: blood. The receptor comes from a female donor with papillary thyroid cancer or a benign thyroid nodule (not recorded which). Some clones in this sample may be carry-over from other donors' samples. The chain joins TRBV24-1 to TRBJ2-3; 8 bases map to TRBD1. The CDR3 DNA reads as TGTGCCACCCCGCGGGTCCGGGACAGGAGGACAGATACGCAGTATTTT. Translation: CATPRVRDRRTDTQYF.